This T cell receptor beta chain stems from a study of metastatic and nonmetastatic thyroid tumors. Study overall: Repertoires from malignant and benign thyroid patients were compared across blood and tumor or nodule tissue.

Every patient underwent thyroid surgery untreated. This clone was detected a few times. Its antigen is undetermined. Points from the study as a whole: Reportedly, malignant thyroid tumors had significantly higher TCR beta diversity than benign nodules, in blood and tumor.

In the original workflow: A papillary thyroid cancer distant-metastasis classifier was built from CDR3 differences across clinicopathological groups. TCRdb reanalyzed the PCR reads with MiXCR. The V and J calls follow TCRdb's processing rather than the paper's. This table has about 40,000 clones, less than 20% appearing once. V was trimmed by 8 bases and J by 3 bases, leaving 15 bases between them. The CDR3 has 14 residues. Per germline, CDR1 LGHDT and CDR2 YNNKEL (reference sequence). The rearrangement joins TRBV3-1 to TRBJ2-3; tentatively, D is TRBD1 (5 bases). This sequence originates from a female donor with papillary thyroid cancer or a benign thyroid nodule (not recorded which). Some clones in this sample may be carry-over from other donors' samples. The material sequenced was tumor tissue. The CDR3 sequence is CASARQGLTDTQYF. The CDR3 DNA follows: TGTGCCAGCGCGCGGCAGGGCCTAACAGATACGCAGTATTTT.